The present entry profiles one TCR beta chain with its context. The germline V and J ends were trimmed by 4 bases and 5 bases, with 18 bases remaining between them. The CDR3 has 16 amino acids. The germline CDR1 and CDR2 sequences are LNHDA and SQIVND (reference sequence). The data were obtained in a study of blood T cell repertoires in COVID-19. The wider study: Samples representing acute and convalescent COVID-19 were sourced from the United States, Italy and Spain. In each case, the material was cDNA or gDNA derived from T cells, B-cell-depleted T cells, or PBMCs.

Assay used: immunoSEQ multiplex PCR; TCRdb lists only in-frame clones, some missing. The data show about 200,000 clones, with roughly 90% seen just once and roughly 4% held by the top ten. The study drew participants aged about 18 to 90 years from around 24 US areas. Assignment of participants to cohorts was predicated upon participant-reported clinical history. The sequence came from a woman in her twenties or thirties with acute COVID-19. The V and J genes are TRBV19 and TRBJ1-5, with TRBD1 as a possible D gene (5 bases). The sample consisted of PBMCs or T cells enriched from blood (not recorded which). The CDR3 bases are TGTGCCAGTAGTAAGGGGTGGCAGGGAAGGCATCAGCCCCAGCATTTT. Translation: CASSKGWQGRHQPQHF.